The 15 T cell receptor beta chains in this list originate from one sample, sequenced in a study of T cells in Graves' hyperthyroidism and ophthalmopathy. Using RNA transcripts as the source, TCR beta CDR3 regions were amplified. The HTBI primer set drove a first-round RT-PCR of the TCR CDR3. TCRdb re-derived calls from the multiplex PCR reads in MiXCR, one entry per CDR3 protein. The table lists over 250,000 distinct CDR3 sequences, around 15% of them singletons. Material for sequencing was blood. Source of these receptors: a woman aged 55 to 70 with Graves' ophthalmopathy.

At least ten counts were recorded for this clonotype. V and J are TRBV7-2 and TRBJ1-3; perhaps TRBD1 as D (5 bases). Trimming left V 5 bases short and J 2 bases short, with 13 bases between. CDR1 is SGHTA and CDR2 is FQGNSA in the germline V gene. The CDR3 is 15 residues long. CDR3 coding DNA: TGTGCCAGCAGCAGGCTAGCGGGGGCTGGAAACACCATATATTTT. It codes for CASSRLAGAGNTIYF.

The chain joins TRBV12-5 to TRBJ2-5, with 9 bases lining up with TRBD1. This CDR3 has 15 residues. V lost 1 base and J lost 5; bases outside the gene matches: 5. Germline V lookup: CDR1 LGHNT, CDR2 FRNRAP. The CDR3 nucleotides are TGTGCTAGTGGTTTGGGGACAGGGGATGCGGAGACCCAGTACTTC. Its translation: CASGLGTGDAETQYF.

This clonotype appeared many times. The chain uses TRBV20-1 and TRBJ2-2, with TRBD2 matching 7 bases. Germline trimming cut 6 bases from V and 8 bases from J; bases unmatched to any gene: 9. The CDR3 has 13 residues. Germline CDR1 reads DFQATT; CDR2 reads SNEGSKA (reference sequence). The CDR3: CSARWGGFGELFF. The CDR3, as DNA: TGCAGTGCCCGCTGGGGGGGGTTTGGGGAGCTGTTTTTT.

This clonotype was seen only a few times. The chain has TRBV3-1 and TRBJ2-1; TRBD2 is a possible D gene (5 bases). This CDR3 contains 16 residues. Deletions cut 2 bases from V and 0 bases from J, with 11 bases between. CDR1 is LGHDT and CDR2 is YNNKEL in the germline V gene (reference sequence). The CDR3 DNA is TGTGCCAGCAGCCAACCGGGGTCAAGCTCCTACAATGAGCAGTTCTTC. Encoded protein: CASSQPGSSSYNEQFF.

Many counts were recorded for this clonotype. This sequence joins TRBV19 and TRBJ2-7; D ambiguous. CDR3 length: 14 amino acids. V lost 6 bases and J lost 2, with 14 bases in between. Per the germline V gene, CDR1 is LNHDA and CDR2 is SQIVND (reference sequence). CDR3 DNA: TGTGCCAGTAGGCACAACAGCCCCCCCTACGAGCAGTACTTC. Translating it yields CASRHNSPPYEQYF.

This clonotype was seen many times. The chain is built from TRBV7-2 and TRBJ1-1; the match to TRBD1 covers 11 bases. Germline lookup yields CDR1 SGHTA and CDR2 FQGNSA. V lost 5 bases to trimming and J lost 4 bases; unmatched junction nucleotides: 6. The CDR3 sequence is 15 residues long. CDR3: CASSKPGQGGTEAFF. CDR3 in DNA: TGTGCCAGCAGCAAGCCGGGACAGGGGGGCACTGAAGCTTTCTTT.

This clonotype was seen many times. The genes are TRBV18 and TRBJ1-2, with TRBD1 as a possible D gene (6 bases). Trimming took 3 bases from V and 5 from J, leaving 13 bases between them. The CDR3 is 14 residues long. CDR1 is KGHSH and CDR2 is LQKENI in the germline V gene. CDR3 coding DNA: TGTGCCAGCTCACCCGCCGGACAGAATTATGGCTACACCTTC. The encoded protein is CASSPAGQNYGYTF.

The rearrangement joins TRBV5-1 to TRBJ2-1; 14 bases align to TRBD2. The V gene's germline CDR1 is SGHRS and CDR2 YFSETQ. V was pared by 4 bases and J by 2 bases, with 5 bases of the junction left unmatched. This CDR3 region has 17 residues. Here the CDR3 reads CASSLRLAGGPYNEQFF. Here the CDR3 DNA reads TGCGCCAGCAGCCTTCGACTAGCGGGAGGGCCCTACAATGAGCAGTTCTTC. Based on the CDR3 plus reference TRBV5-1 and TRBJ2-1, the full variable domain is KAGVTQTPRYLIKTRGQQVTLSCSPISGHRSVSWYQQTPGQGLQFLFEYFSETQRNKGNFPGRFSGRQFSNSRSEMNVSTLELGDSALYLCASSLRLAGGPYNEQFFGPGTRLTVL.

The DNA for the CDR3 is TGCGCCAGCAGCCCGACTAGCGGGGGCCTACAAGAGACCCAGTACTTC. Its translation is CASSPTSGGLQETQYF. The rearrangement uses TRBV5-1 and TRBJ2-5; 12 bases fit TRBD2. The germline V gene has CDR1 SGHRS and CDR2 YFSETQ. The CDR3 spans 16 residues. J was trimmed by 2 bases and V by 4 bases; bases with no gene match: 6.

CDR3 nucleotides: TGTGCCAGCTCCCCCAGTGTTAGGGGAAGGCACACTGAAGCTTTCTTT. It yields the protein CASSPSVRGRHTEAFF. The gene calls are TRBV7-9 and TRBJ1-1, with TRBD1 as a possible D gene (5 bases). The CDR3 is made up of 16 amino acids. V was pared by 8 bases and J by 3 bases, with 22 bases between. Germline CDR1 reads SEHNR; CDR2 reads FQNEAQ (reference sequence).

Many counts were recorded for this clonotype. The V call is TRBV3-1, the J call TRBJ1-4; unclear D gene. This CDR3 region has 14 residues. V gave up 4 bases and J gave up 3 bases, with 9 bases separating them. Germline CDR1 LGHDT, CDR2 YNNKEL (reference sequence). This CDR3 reads CASSPDWANEKLFF. The CDR3 coding sequence is TGTGCCAGCAGCCCGGACTGGGCTAATGAAAAACTGTTTTTT.

The chain combines TRBV9 with TRBJ1-2; 7 bases are shared with TRBD1. Trimming removed 0 bases from V and 0 bases from J; junction bases left unmatched: 5. Per germline, CDR1 SGDLS and CDR2 YYNGEE. The CDR3 consists of 16 residues. CDR3 in amino acids: CASSVAPQGTNYGYTF. CDR3 nucleotide sequence: TGTGCCAGCAGCGTAGCTCCACAGGGGACTAACTATGGCTACACCTTC.

The CDR3 region has the DNA TGTGCCAGCAGCCAAGATCGTGGACTTGGGGGTTACGAGCAGTACTTC. This sequence encodes CASSQDRGLGGYEQYF. This chain uses TRBV7-2 with TRBJ2-7, with D possibly being TRBD1 or TRBD2 (5 bases each). Germline CDR1 SGHTA, CDR2 FQGNSA. Deletions cut 5 bases from V and 4 bases from J, with 21 bases between. This CDR3 has 16 residues.

This clonotype occurred many times. This chain links TRBV6-5 with TRBJ2-7, with D unresolved. V was trimmed by 1 base and J by 3 bases, leaving 10 bases between them. The germline V gene has CDR1 MNHEY and CDR2 SVGAGI. The CDR3 has 14 residues. DNA of the CDR3: TGTGCCAGCAGTTACTGGGGTACGAGCTACGAGCAGTACTTC. This codes for CASSYWGTSYEQYF.

The chain uses TRBV12-5 and TRBJ1-2; D is ambiguous. The CDR3 covers 15 residues. The ends were cut back, 3 bases at V and 6 bases at J, with 17 bases in the middle. The germline V gene encodes CDR1 LGHNT and CDR2 FRNRAP. Here the CDR3 reads CASGFFPGFVDGYTF. For the CDR3, the DNA is TGTGCTAGTGGTTTTTTTCCAGGTTTTGTCGATGGCTACACCTTC.